This TCR beta chain stems from a study of neurological immune-mediated disorders. Germline V CDR1 and CDR2: MNHEY, SVGAGI. CDR3 length: 13 residues. Trimming removed 10 bases from V and 1 base from J, with 13 bases in between. This clonotype was detected ten times or more. Its cognate antigen is unknown. Study-wide results and caveats: No CDR3 amino acid sequences were shared by expanded clones across subjects, suggesting private repertoires in all groups.

Template-switch 5'RACE cDNA synthesis added a 10-nucleotide unique molecular identifier. Each CDR3 protein gets one entry after TCRdb re-called the 5' RACE reads with MiXCR. Here the sample spans approximately 44,000 distinct CDR3 sequences, about 15% being singletons. This TCR came from a woman aged 55-75 years with HTLV-1-associated myelopathy (HAM/TSP). Sequences were obtained from CD4+ T cells from blood. This chain uses TRBV6-5 with TRBJ2-5, with D perhaps being TRBD1 or TRBD2 (7 bases each). This chain's CDR3 is CATQGGAQETQYF. DNA for the CDR3: TGTGCCACCCAGGGGGGGGCCCAAGAGACCCAGTACTTC.